These T cell receptor beta chains were read from a single sample in a study of identical twins. MiXCR, applied by TCRdb to the 5' RACE reads, yields one record per CDR3 protein. The sample holds 460,000 or so distinct CDR3 sequences, 14% seen once. The sample was also linked to a second study, of yellow fever vaccine responses in identical twins.

Sequencing was performed on CD4+ T cells sorted from blood. These TCRs come from a woman under 30 in good health. Each CDR3 is given with its conserved first and last residue. D genes are given only for firm matches. Rows may omit the clone size; those that give it use once, few, many or a size class.

D	size	V	J	CDR3	DNA
TRBD1	few	TRBV7-2	TRBJ2-1	CASSSGVGTGQFF	TGTGCCAGCAGCTCAGGAGTAGGGACAGGGCAGTTCTTC
-	few	TRBV12-3/TRBV12-4	TRBJ2-7	CASSLDDSYEQYF	TGTGCCAGCAGTTTAGACGACTCCTACGAGCAGTACTTC
-	-	TRBV6-2/TRBV6-3	TRBJ2-4	CASSPLGAKGEVKNIQYF	TGTGCCAGCAGTCCTCTCGGGGCCAAGGGAGAGGTCAAAAACATTCAGTACTTC
TRBD1	few	TRBV28	TRBJ2-1	CASSLIRTGPNEQFF	TGTGCCAGCAGTTTAATAAGGACAGGGCCCAATGAGCAGTTCTTC
TRBD1	-	TRBV6-5	TRBJ2-5	CASSYSGTGGETQYF	TGTGCCAGCAGTTACTCCGGGACAGGCGGTGAGACCCAGTACTTC
-	-	TRBV7-9	TRBJ2-3	CASSLATSHTQYF	TGTGCCAGCAGCTTAGCGACTAGTCATACGCAGTATTTT
-	many	TRBV12-3/TRBV12-4	TRBJ1-6	CASSLGRVLSGSPLHF	TGTGCCAGCAGTTTAGGGAGGGTCCTATCGGGTTCACCCCTCCACTTT
-	few	TRBV5-1	TRBJ2-1	CASSFGGTDYNEQFF	TGCGCCAGCAGCTTTGGGGGTACAGACTACAATGAGCAGTTCTTC
-	few	TRBV7-9	TRBJ2-5	CASSLGGPLETQYF	TGTGCCAGCAGCTTAGGCGGCCCCTTGGAGACCCAGTACTTC
-	-	TRBV4-3	TRBJ2-3	CASSQEDTTDTQYF	TGCGCCAGCAGCCAAGAAGACACCACAGATACGCAGTATTTT
-	many	TRBV18	TRBJ2-5	CASSSRQGGKETQYF	TGTGCCAGCTCAAGCCGACAGGGAGGAAAGGAGACCCAGTACTTC
-	-	TRBV9	TRBJ2-5	CASSVGGSGTLGETQYF	TGTGCCAGCAGCGTAGGTGGGAGCGGCACCCTCGGAGAGACCCAGTACTTC
-	-	TRBV6-1	TRBJ2-1	CASSRGAVYNEQFF	TGTGCCAGCAGTCGGGGGGCTGTCTACAATGAGCAGTTCTTC
TRBD2	few	TRBV9	TRBJ2-7	CASSVGLAGEGNEQYF	TGTGCCAGCAGCGTAGGTCTAGCGGGCGAGGGCAACGAGCAGTACTTC
-	few	TRBV2	TRBJ2-1	CARSRAGGFNEQFF	TGTGCCAGAAGTAGGGCAGGAGGGTTCAATGAGCAGTTCTTC
-	-	TRBV9	TRBJ2-2	CASSVGERELFF	TGTGCCAGCAGCGTAGGGGAGCGGGAGCTGTTTTTT
TRBD2	few	TRBV12-3/TRBV12-4	TRBJ2-1	CASGRGGGVVNEQFF	TGTGCCAGTGGGCGCGGGGGGGGAGTGGTAAATGAGCAGTTCTTC
-	many	TRBV5-1	TRBJ2-1	CASSLDASSYNEQFF	TGCGCCAGCAGCTTGGACGCTAGCTCCTACAATGAGCAGTTCTTC
-	many	TRBV3-1	TRBJ2-1	CASSQGTSYNEQFF	TGTGCCAGCAGCCAAGGGACTTCATACAATGAGCAGTTCTTC
-	-	TRBV3-1	TRBJ2-5	CASSQDKAQYF	TGTGCCAGCAGCCAAGATAAGGCCCAGTACTTC
TRBD2	few	TRBV7-3	TRBJ2-3	CASSFSSGGRADTQYF	TGTGCCAGCAGCTTCTCTAGCGGGGGGCGAGCAGATACGCAGTATTTT
-	few	TRBV11-1	TRBJ2-1	CASSFRRSGTSSINEQFF	TGTGCCAGCAGCTTCAGGCGGTCAGGGACGTCAAGTATCAATGAGCAGTTCTTC
-	-	TRBV20-1	TRBJ1-5	CSARGPNQPQHF	TGCAGTGCTAGAGGCCCAAATCAGCCCCAGCATTTT
-	many	TRBV5-1	TRBJ2-2	CASSLDINTGELFF	TGCGCCAGCAGCCTGGATATCAACACCGGGGAGCTGTTTTTT
-	-	TRBV12-3/TRBV12-4	TRBJ1-3	CASSPLPGNTIYF	TGTGCCAGCTCACCGCTACCTGGAAACACCATATATTTT
TRBD2	-	TRBV20-1	TRBJ2-1	CSARVAGISYNEQFF	TGCAGTGCTAGGGTAGCGGGGATATCCTACAATGAGCAGTTCTTC
TRBD2	many	TRBV6-2/TRBV6-3	TRBJ2-7	CASSPGLAGRPYEQYF	TGTGCCAGCAGCCCGGGACTAGCGGGACGGCCCTACGAGCAGTACTTC
TRBD1	-	TRBV12-3/TRBV12-4	TRBJ2-1	CASSFDGTVYNEQFF	TGTGCCAGCAGTTTTGATGGGACAGTATACAATGAGCAGTTCTTC
TRBD2	-	TRBV7-2	TRBJ2-3	CASSLDRAGGPNTQYF	TGTGCCAGCAGCTTAGACCGAGCGGGAGGCCCAAATACGCAGTATTTT
-	-	TRBV20-1	TRBJ2-4	CSARDPQARLAKNIQYF	TGCAGTGCTAGAGATCCCCAGGCACGGTTAGCCAAAAACATTCAGTACTTC